This TCR beta chain was sequenced in a study of OX40 agonist ivuxolimab in advanced cancers. Context from the whole study: Ivuxolimab was a fully human IgG2 agonistic monoclonal antibody targeting the costimulatory receptor OX40 (CD134). A male proportion of around 81% and a mean age of 60 years, ranging from roughly 23 to 90, were recorded for the dose-escalation cohort. The paper describes the monotherapy dose-escalation part (N of about 55 patients) of the phase I trial of ivuxolimab. Partial responses occurred in three dose-escalation patients: two with cutaneous melanoma and one with hepatocellular carcinoma. Patients were allowed to have had prior anti-PD-1, anti-PD-L1 or anti-CTLA-4 therapy, and around 40% of the dose-escalation patients had previously received checkpoint inhibitors. Among the 50 to 55 dose-escalation patients, around 20 had hepatocellular carcinoma, 15 or so melanoma, 9 renal cell carcinoma and 9 head and neck cancer. Intravenous ivuxolimab was administered to patients every 2 weeks at six dose levels: 0.01, 0.1, 0.3, 1.5, 3 and 10 mg/kg. Peripheral TCRbeta sequencing was intended to test whether TCR sequence diversity was altered and clonal T-cell expansion was caused by ivuxolimab.

To sequence the TCRbeta CDR3 region, genomic DNA was isolated from the sorted cells. TCRbeta CDR3 regions were sequenced using the immunoSEQ Assay. TCRdb took this table from immuneACCESS and kept in-frame rearrangements with V and J called. Such tables lack part of the clones; where checked against another copy, unresolved V genes explain under half of the gap, and the rest is unexplained. For this sample there are around 70,000 clones; around four fifths appear just once. Under 13% of the sample comes from the top ten. Findings and caveats that apply to the study as a whole: Clonal expansion of both CD4+ and CD8+ blood T cells was observed from baseline to week 6 at doses 0.1 to 3.0 mg/kg. Partial responders in the 0.1-3.0 mg/kg groups had among the lowest normalized peripheral clonal expansion, especially among CD8+ T cells. Which antigens the clonally expanded peripheral T cells were specific for was not determined. After ivuxolimab, expanded clones were on average more numerous among CD8+ T cells than among CD4+ T cells. Low levels of normalized T-cell clonal expansion were also seen in some patients who did not respond.

Patients with a history of autoimmune disease or receiving systemic immunosuppression were excluded from the trial. In every dose cohort, peripheral blood was drawn for TCR sequencing at baseline, cycle 4 day 1, and cycle 7 day 1. The samples were drawn from a first-in-human, open-label, multicenter phase I dose-escalation trial of ivuxolimab. The trial enrolled adults with locally advanced or metastatic head and neck squamous cell, hepatocellular, melanoma or renal cell carcinoma. Before TCR sequencing, CD4+ T cells and CD8+ T cells from peripheral blood were sorted into separate populations. Its CDR3 holds 19 amino acids, cysteine through phenylalanine. Just CDR3 DNA is preserved here, 57 bases in frame from base 1. A remark on this clone: Its antigen remains undetermined. Per-nucleotide qualities are absent, and no much larger clonotype sits a single base away.

This TCR came from an adult with an advanced solid tumor such as melanoma, head and neck, liver or kidney cancer. The sequence joins TRBV21-1 to TRBJ2-1; no check of the table's D call, TRBD1, against the DNA was made. TRBV21-1 counts as a pseudogene. The sequences come from CD4+ or CD8+ T cells sorted from blood, collected in a trial of the OX40 agonist ivuxolimab. The sequenced DNA is TGTGCCAGCAGAAAGCGACCAAACCAGGGTACAGGGTCCTACAATGAGCAGTTCTTC. The resulting protein is CASRKRPNQGTGSYNEQFF.